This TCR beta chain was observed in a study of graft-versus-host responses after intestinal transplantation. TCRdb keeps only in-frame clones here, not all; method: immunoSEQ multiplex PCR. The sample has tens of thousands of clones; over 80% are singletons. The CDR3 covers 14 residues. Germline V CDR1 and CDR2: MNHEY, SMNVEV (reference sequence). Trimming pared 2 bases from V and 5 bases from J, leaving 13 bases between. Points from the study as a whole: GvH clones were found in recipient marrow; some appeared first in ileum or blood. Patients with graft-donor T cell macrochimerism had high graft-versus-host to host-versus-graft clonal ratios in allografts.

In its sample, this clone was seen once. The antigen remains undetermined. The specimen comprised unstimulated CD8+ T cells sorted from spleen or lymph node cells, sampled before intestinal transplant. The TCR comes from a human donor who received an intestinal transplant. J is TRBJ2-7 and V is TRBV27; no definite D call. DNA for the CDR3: TGTGCCAGCAGTTTACGGCCAGTGGGGAACGAGCAGTACTTC. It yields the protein CASSLRPVGNEQYF.